This TCR beta chain was identified during a study of blood T cell repertoires in COVID-19. The germline V gene encodes CDR1 SGHRS and CDR2 YFSETQ. The J segment lost 7 bases and the V segment lost 0 bases, leaving 2 bases of the junction unmatched. This CDR3 has 14 amino acids. This clone was detected once. Other DNA sequences in the same sample also yield this CDR3. The method was immunoSEQ multiplex PCR; TCRdb's version includes in-frame clones alone and lacks a portion of them. The repertoire holds about 150,000 clones, with around 80% as singletons. The sequencing sample was made of peripheral blood. The receptor comes from a man between 60 and 75 years old with acute or convalescent COVID-19. The V call is TRBV5-1, the J call TRBJ1-5; 9 nucleotides align to TRBD1. The CDR3 nucleotides are TGCGCCAGCAGCTTGGGACAGGGGGGCCAGCCCCAGCATTTT. Protein: CASSLGQGGQPQHF.